Described below is a single TCR beta chain sequence and its context. This sample was taken from a study of blood T cell repertoires in COVID-19. In the source study's methods: Reference gene primers were amplified, and this amplification served to estimate nucleated cell counts. Clones were sequenced by immunoSEQ multiplex PCR, and TCRdb holds only the in-frame ones, with some missing. For V, J and clone size, that table is used; D and trimming come from the DNA. The table shows 61,000 or so clones, with 65% to 85% occurring only once. Sequencing was performed on peripheral blood. The sequence derives from a woman between 65 and 79 years old with acute or convalescent COVID-19.

The CDR3 DNA reads as TGTGCCAGCAGCTTTTCGTTACAGTCCTACGAGCAGTACTTC. This encodes CASSFSLQSYEQYF. The rearrangement links TRBV7-8 to TRBJ2-7; D call uncertain. V was trimmed by 3 bases and J by 1 base, leaving 10 bases between them. Germline V CDR1 and CDR2: SGHVS, FQNEAQ. The CDR3 spans 14 residues. Filled out from reference TRBV7-8 and TRBJ2-7, the complete variable domain reads GAGVSQSPRYKVAKRGQDVALRCDPISGHVSLFWYQQALGQGPEFLTYFQNEAQLDKSGLPSDRFFAERPEGSVSTLKIQRTQQEDSAVYLCASSFSLQSYEQYFGPGTRLTVT.